This T cell receptor (beta chain) was identified in a study of T cell repertoires in cytomegalovirus infection. For the study at large: Public TCR beta signatures provided an indication of both CMV infection and a matching HLA type. Whole-study findings and limits: HLA-C-restricted TCR beta clonotypes specific for CMV led the ex vivo response. There were carriers of CMV plus the relevant HLA, and cumulative public TCR beta family frequency identified them.

TCRdb re-derived calls from the reads in MiXCR, one entry per CDR3 protein. Among 450,000 to 600,000 distinct CDR3 sequences listed, approximately 10% were seen once. Germline V gene lookup returns CDR1 MNHNS and CDR2 SASEGT. Unmatched junction bases numbered 14, after V lost 7 bases and J lost 8 bases. This CDR3 has 15 residues. Ten or more counts support this clonotype. The antigen is unknown. Material for sequencing was PBMCs. The sequence came from a human donor in good health (CMV status not recorded). Some clones in this sample may be carry-over from other donors' samples. This chain joins TRBV6-1 and TRBJ2-1; 7 bases are shared with TRBD2. DNA for the CDR3: TGTGCCAGCACCCATCCAAGGGCAGGGAGGGATGAGCAGTTCTTC. Its protein product is CASTHPRAGRDEQFF.